The clone carrying this T cell receptor (beta chain) was seen once. The antigen remains unidentified. This sample stems from a study of T cell responses to AZD1222 COVID-19 vaccine. The overall study: Second doses that came at about 4 or about 12 weeks were put together. General observations from the study: Donors were chiefly white British, with a greater number of females, and clonal diversity was perhaps underestimated. Targeting of unmutated variant regions was reportedly seen in nearly half of spike-specific TCRs. Repertoires were sampled only after the peak T cell response.

Only in-frame clones appear in the TCRdb table, and some are missing; sequencing was by immunoSEQ multiplex PCR. The profile shows more than 150,000 clones, approximately 90% of them singletons. V shed 0 bases and J shed 0 bases, with 12 bases lying between them. Looked up from germline, CDR1 is LGHNA and CDR2 is YSLEER. This CDR3 comprises 18 residues. The sequence came from an adult in good health. The chain carries TRBV4-3 and TRBJ1-6; no reliable D call. This material consisted of peripheral blood, taken on day 0 of AZD1222 vaccination. CDR3 protein: CASSQEEGGSSYNSPLHF. The CDR3 region has the DNA TGCGCCAGCAGCCAAGAAGAAGGAGGGAGCTCCTATAATTCACCCCTCCACTTT.